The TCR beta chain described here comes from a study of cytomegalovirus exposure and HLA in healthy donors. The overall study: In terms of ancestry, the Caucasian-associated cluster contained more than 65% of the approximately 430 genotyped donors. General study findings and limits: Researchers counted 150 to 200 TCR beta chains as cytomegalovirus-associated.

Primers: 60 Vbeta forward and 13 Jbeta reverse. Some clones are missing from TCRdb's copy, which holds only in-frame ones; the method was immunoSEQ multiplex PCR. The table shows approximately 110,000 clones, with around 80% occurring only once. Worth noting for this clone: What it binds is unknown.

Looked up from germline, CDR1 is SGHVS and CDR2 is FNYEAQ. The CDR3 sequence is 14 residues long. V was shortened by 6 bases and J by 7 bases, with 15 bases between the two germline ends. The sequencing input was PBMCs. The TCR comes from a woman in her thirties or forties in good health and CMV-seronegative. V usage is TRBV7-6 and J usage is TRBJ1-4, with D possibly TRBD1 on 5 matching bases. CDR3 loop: CASRSRGIGEKLFF. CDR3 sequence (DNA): TGTGCCAGCAGGTCCCGGGGGATAGGTGAAAAACTGTTTTTT.